This is a list of T cell receptor beta chains from one sample in a study of control samples from healthy donors and cancer patients. The data were produced by immunoSEQ multiplex PCR, yet TCRdb's version contains in-frame clones alone and is incomplete. There are about 120,000 clones in the sample; about 92% occur only once, and about 0.6% lies in the top ten. Sequenced sample: PBMCs. These receptor sequences come from a man older than 75 with head and neck cancer. Each CDR3 is given with its conserved first and last residue. Fields, in order: J gene, V gene, clone size, D gene, CDR3 DNA, CDR3 protein. D genes are given only for firm matches. The size entry is marked missing in some rows and otherwise reads once, few, many or a size class.

TRBJ1-5,TRBV2,NA,NA,TGTGCCAGCAGGCCGTTTATGGGGGTGTTGCATTTT,CASRPFMGVLHF
TRBJ2-2,TRBV14,NA,NA,TGTGCCAGCAGCCAATATGTGACTAGAACGAAAGGAGGCACCGGGGAGCTGTTTTTT,CASSQYVTRTKGGTGELFF
TRBJ1-1,TRBV6-5,once,NA,TGTGCCAGCAGTTACTCGATAGGGGAAGAAGAAGCTTTCTTT,CASSYSIGEEEAFF
TRBJ1-6,TRBV14,once,NA,TGTGCCAGCAGCCAAGATCGGGGGGTTCGGCGTAATTCACCCCTCCACTTT,CASSQDRGVRRNSPLHF
TRBJ2-7,TRBV3-1/TRBV3-2,NA,NA,TGTGCCAGCAGCCCCCGCCTCGACGAGCAGTACTTC,CASSPRLDEQYF
TRBJ2-1,TRBV5-1,NA,TRBD2,TGCGCCAGTAGGGACCAGACTAGCGGGAGTTTTGAGCAGTTCTTC,CASRDQTSGSFEQFF
TRBJ2-3,TRBV3-1/TRBV3-2,NA,NA,TGTGCCAGCAGCCAAGAGGGCAGGAGGGCAGATACGCAGTATTTT,CASSQEGRRADTQYF
TRBJ1-3,TRBV19,NA,NA,TGTGCCAGTAGTAGGACGGTGCGAAACACCATATATTTT,CASSRTVRNTIYF
TRBJ1-4,TRBV7-2,NA,TRBD1,TGTGCCAGCAGCCCGACAGGGGGTTATGAAAAACTGTTTTTT,CASSPTGGYEKLFF
TRBJ1-1,TRBV6-5,NA,NA,TGTGCCAGCGGGCCCGTAGGGGGGCTTACTGAAGCTTTCTTT,CASGPVGGLTEAFF
TRBJ2-7,TRBV27,NA,TRBD1,TGTGCCAGCAGTTTATCGGGGACAGCCTACGAGCAGTACTTC,CASSLSGTAYEQYF
TRBJ2-7,TRBV4-2,NA,NA,TGTGCCAGCAGCCAAGCCCCAGGGCAGGGGAGCGGGGAGCAGTACTTC,CASSQAPGQGSGEQYF
TRBJ1-1,TRBV4-1,NA,TRBD1,TGCGCCAGCAGCCAAGCTCAGGGGGCAAATCGAGCTTTCTTT,CASSQAQGANRAFF
TRBJ2-5,TRBV2,NA,NA,TGTGCCAGCAGTGGGATGCAAGAGACCCAGTACTTC,CASSGMQETQYF
TRBJ2-7,TRBV28,NA,NA,TGTGCCAGCAGTCTAACCCAGTTCGGGGGCGACGAGCAGTACTTC,CASSLTQFGGDEQYF
TRBJ1-1,TRBV5-1,NA,NA,TGCGCCAGCAGCTTGGAACAGCTGAACACTGAAGCTTTCTTT,CASSLEQLNTEAFF
TRBJ1-2,TRBV25-1,NA,NA,TGTGCCAGCAGTGAAGTAGGAGGCTACACCTTC,CASSEVGGYTF
TRBJ2-7,TRBV29-1,NA,TRBD1,TGCAGCGTTGAACTCGGACAGGTTGGAAGGCAGTACTTC,CSVELGQVGRQYF
TRBJ2-7,TRBV3-1/TRBV3-2,NA,TRBD2,TGTGCCAGCAGCCAGGTGCATCTAGCGGGACGGGACGAGCAGTACTTC,CASSQVHLAGRDEQYF
TRBJ1-1,TRBV7-8,NA,NA,TGTGCCAGCAGTTTCTTCCCGCAGAACACTGAAGCTTTCTTT,CASSFFPQNTEAFF
TRBJ2-7,TRBV5-1,NA,TRBD1,TGCGCCAGCAGCTTGATTGGCAGGGGGTCCTACGAGCAGTACTTC,CASSLIGRGSYEQYF
TRBJ2-1,TRBV6-5,NA,TRBD1,TGTGCCAGCAGGCCCGGGACAGGGGGCAATGAGCAGTTCTTC,CASRPGTGGNEQFF
TRBJ1-2,TRBV15,once,NA,TGTGCCACCAGCAGAGATTTCGCTAACTATGGCTACACCTTC,CATSRDFANYGYTF
TRBJ2-7,TRBV7-2,NA,NA,TGTGCCAGCGGACGATTAAACGAGCAGTACTTC,CASGRLNEQYF
TRBJ2-7,TRBV7-9,NA,NA,TGTGCCAGCAGCTTAAACCCGGACAATGATCCGTACTTC,CASSLNPDNDPYF
TRBJ1-5,TRBV2,once,NA,TGTGCCAGCAGTGAAGGGAGCGGTCAGCCCCAGCATTTT,CASSEGSGQPQHF
TRBJ2-7,TRBV2,NA,TRBD1,TGTGCCAGCAGTGTCGGACAGGGTGCCGAGCAGTACTTC,CASSVGQGAEQYF